The 27 T cell receptor beta chains in this list originate from one sample, sequenced in a study of cytomegalovirus exposure and HLA in healthy donors. The PCR contained 60 Vbeta and 13 Jbeta primers. Libraries were prepared by immunoSEQ multiplex PCR; TCRdb keeps only in-frame clonotypes and omits some of them. This table holds 140,000 to 150,000 clones, more than 75% found once. Sequencing input: PBMCs. All receptors come from a woman between 18 and 29 years old in good health and CMV-seropositive.

This clone was counted only a few times. V is TRBV19 and J is TRBJ1-5; the match to TRBD1 covers 10 bases. Germline CDR1 and CDR2: LNHDA and SQIVND (reference sequence). J was trimmed by 7 bases and V by 1 base; bases with no gene match: 4. The CDR3 totals 15 residues. CDR3 nucleotide sequence: TGTGCCAGTAGTATAGTGGACAGGGGGGGCCAGCCCCAGCATTTT. Protein sequence: CASSIVDRGGQPQHF.

The chain carries TRBV27 and TRBJ1-2, with D possibly matching TRBD1 (6 bases). Germline V gene data show CDR1 as MNHEY and CDR2 as SMNVEV (reference sequence). With 3 bases removed from V and 2 bases from J, the gap between germline ends came to 10 bases. The CDR3 has 14 amino acids. The CDR3 reads CASSFTGRNYGYTF. For the CDR3, the DNA is TGTGCCAGCAGTTTCACAGGGCGAAACTATGGCTACACCTTC.

This chain links TRBV5-4 with TRBJ2-5; D is possibly TRBD2 (5 bases). This CDR3 contains 15 residues. V lost 0 bases and J 5 bases, leaving 14 bases between the germline ends. The germline gives CDR1 SGHNT, CDR2 YYREEE (reference sequence). CDR3 region: CASSLVTTLTETQYF. The CDR3 DNA reads TGTGCCAGCAGCTTGGTGACTACTTTAACCGAGACCCAGTACTTC.

This CDR3 reads CASSLDGAGNTIYF. CDR3 DNA: TGCGCCAGCAGCTTAGACGGAGCTGGAAACACCATATATTTT. The chain combines TRBV5-1 with TRBJ1-3; unclear D gene. There are 14 residues in the CDR3. Germline V lookup: CDR1 SGHRS, CDR2 YFSETQ. Trimming took 2 bases from V and 2 from J, leaving 8 bases between them.

The chain has TRBV6-5 and TRBJ1-4, with TRBD1 identical over 8 bases. There are 14 residues in the CDR3. V gave up 6 bases and J gave up 3 bases; unmatched junction bases: 3. Looked up from germline, CDR1 is MNHEY and CDR2 is SVGAGI. In DNA, the CDR3 is TGTGCCAGCAGCCCGGACAGGGCTAATGAAAAACTGTTTTTT. This codes for CASSPDRANEKLFF.

V usage is TRBV7-9 and J usage is TRBJ2-5; D is perhaps TRBD1 (6 bases). The CDR3 runs 13 residues. Per the germline V gene, CDR1 is SEHNR and CDR2 is FQNEAQ (reference sequence). Between the trimmed V and J ends, which lost 6 bases and 5 bases, there was a span of 13 bases. The CDR3 spells CASRNQGMETQYF. The CDR3 nucleotides read TGTGCCAGCAGGAACCAGGGGATGGAGACCCAGTACTTC. Using reference TRBV7-9 and TRBJ2-5 for the parts outside the CDR3, the full variable domain is DTGVSQNPRHKITKRGQNVTFRCDPISEHNRLYWYRQTLGQGPEFLTYFQNEAQLEKSRLLSDRFSAERPKGSFSTLEIQRTEQGDSAMYLCASRNQGMETQYFGPGTRLLVL.

V gene TRBV9 combines with J gene TRBJ2-5; 15 nucleotides agree with TRBD2. CDR1 and CDR2 from the germline V gene are SGDLS and YYNGEE. The CDR3 has 17 residues. V lost 0 bases to trimming and J lost 5 bases; unmatched junction nucleotides: 5. Written as DNA, the CDR3 is TGTGCCAGCAGCGTAGGGACTAGCGGGGGGGCCGGGGAGACCCAGTACTTC. It encodes CASSVGTSGGAGETQYF.

The chain joins TRBV30 to TRBJ1-1; unclear D gene. Trimming cost V 0 bases and J 9 bases, with 8 bases left between them. The CDR3 length is 11 residues. Looked up from germline, CDR1 is GTSNPN and CDR2 is SVGIG (reference sequence). The CDR3 spells CAWSVREKAFF. The CDR3 DNA sequence: TGTGCCTGGAGTGTGAGGGAGAAAGCTTTCTTT.

The gene calls are TRBV7-2 and TRBJ2-7; 9 nucleotides align to TRBD2. Per germline, CDR1 SGHTA and CDR2 FQGNSA. The trim removed 2 bases at V and 3 bases at J, leaving 5 bases unmatched. The CDR3 sequence is 15 residues long. The CDR3 bases are TGTGCCAGCAGCTTAAAAGCGGGGGGACTCTACGAGCAGTACTTC. Translation gives CASSLKAGGLYEQYF. Drawing the rest from reference TRBV7-2 and TRBJ2-7, the complete variable domain is GAGVSQSPSNKVTEKGKDVELRCDPISGHTALYWYRQSLGQGLEFLIYFQGNSAPDKSGLPSDRFSAERTGGSVSTLTIQRTQQEDSAVYLCASSLKAGGLYEQYFGPGTRLTVT.

The CDR3 DNA is TGTGCCAGCAGCTTAGCCGAAGGACAGCTCTGGGGCAATCAGCCCCAGCATTTT. This gives the protein CASSLAEGQLWGNQPQHF. The chain combines TRBV7-9 with TRBJ1-5; perhaps TRBD1 as D (6 bases). The CDR3 sequence is 18 residues long. The V end lost 0 bases, the J end lost 2 bases, and 17 bases lay between the germline ends. From germline, CDR1 is SEHNR and CDR2 FQNEAQ (reference sequence).

This chain uses TRBV6-4 with TRBJ2-3; the D gene is possibly TRBD1 (6 bases). The CDR3 sequence is 14 residues long. The germline CDR1 and CDR2 sequences are MRHNA and SNTAGT. Trimming removed 0 bases at V and 3 bases at J, with 7 bases between. CDR3 bases: TGTGCCAGCAGTGACTCGGGGGCTACAGATACGCAGTATTTT. Protein product: CASSDSGATDTQYF.

The chain combines TRBV19 with TRBJ1-1; no firm D call. V gave up 8 bases and J gave up 1 base, with 8 bases separating them. The CDR3 covers 12 residues. From germline, CDR1 is LNHDA and CDR2 SQIVND (reference sequence). The CDR3 nucleotides are TGTGCCAGTCGGGGAGGGAACACTGAAGCTTTCTTT. It codes for CASRGGNTEAFF.

The V and J genes are TRBV14 and TRBJ2-2; weak D call: TRBD2 (5 bases). This CDR3 has 14 amino acids. The germline gives CDR1 SGHDN, CDR2 FVKESK. The V and J ends lost 0 bases and 6 bases respectively, with 8 bases between them. The CDR3 is CASSQDRGPGELFF. CDR3 DNA sequence: TGTGCCAGCAGCCAAGATCGGGGTCCCGGGGAGCTGTTTTTT. Full variable domain (outside the CDR3, taken from reference TRBV14 and TRBJ2-2): EAGVTQFPSHSVIEKGQTVTLRCDPISGHDNLYWYRRVMGKEIKFLLHFVKESKQDESGMPNNRFLAERTGGTYSTLKVQPAELEDSGVYFCASSQDRGPGELFFGEGSRLTVL.

The DNA for the CDR3 is TGTGCCAGCAGTCGTTGGGCCAAGCTTAGCTCCTACGAGCAGTACTTC. This encodes CASSRWAKLSSYEQYF. The V gene is TRBV28, the J gene TRBJ2-7; D ambiguous. CDR3 length: 16 amino acids. CDR1 is MDHEN and CDR2 is SYDVKM in the germline V gene. V was cut by 5 bases and J by 0 bases, with 17 bases left in between.

The CDR3 region is CASRTGVGTEAFF. The CDR3 coding sequence is TGTGCCAGTAGGACAGGGGTAGGGACTGAAGCTTTCTTT. This chain uses TRBV19 with TRBJ1-1; 8 bases map to TRBD1. This CDR3 comprises 13 residues. The J segment lost 5 bases and the V segment lost 6 bases, leaving 5 bases of the junction unmatched. Per the germline V gene, CDR1 is LNHDA and CDR2 is SQIVND (reference sequence).

This clone was seen more than once but under ten times. The chain links TRBV4-1 to TRBJ2-2; 10 bases fit TRBD1. The CDR3 has 16 residues. Looked up from germline, CDR1 is MGHRA and CDR2 is YSYEKL. V lost 0 bases to trimming and J lost 5 bases; unmatched junction nucleotides: 3. CDR3 nucleotide sequence: TGCGCCAGCAGCCAAGAGTGGGACAGGGGAACCGGGGAGCTGTTTTTT. Translating it yields CASSQEWDRGTGELFF.

This rearrangement joins TRBV5-1 to TRBJ2-7, with TRBD2 identical over 10 bases. Per germline, CDR1 SGHRS and CDR2 YFSETQ. Trimming removed 0 bases from V and 4 bases from J; junction bases left unmatched: 4. The CDR3 is 15 residues long. CDR3 DNA: TGCGCCAGCAGCTTGGCGGCTAGCGGGGGTTACGAGCAGTACTTC. Its translation is CASSLAASGGYEQYF.

This clone was detected only a few times. The rearrangement uses TRBV7-8 and TRBJ1-6; 10 bases map to TRBD1. CDR3 length: 16 residues. Trimming removed 1 base from V and 10 bases from J; junction bases left unmatched: 7. The germline CDR1 and CDR2 sequences are SGHVS and FQNEAQ. CDR3 protein: CASSLEWGQGWSPLHF. In DNA form, the CDR3 reads TGTGCCAGCAGCTTAGAATGGGGACAGGGGTGGTCACCCCTCCACTTT.

The chain recombines TRBV7-2 with TRBJ1-2; 9 bases map to TRBD1. Germline loops: CDR1 SGHTA, CDR2 FQGNSA. The CDR3 runs to 15 residues. Trimming at V came to 2 bases and at J to 6 bases, leaving 7 bases not matched to a gene. CDR3 bases: TGTGCCAGCAGCTTACGAACAGGGGGCGCAGATGGCTACACCTTC. Amino acids: CASSLRTGGADGYTF.

The V and J genes are TRBV5-1 and TRBJ2-7; 11 bases map to TRBD1. The CDR3 is 15 amino acids. The junction had 4 bases not matched to a gene; V was cut back by 0 bases and J by 5 bases. From germline, CDR1 is SGHRS and CDR2 YFSETQ. CDR3 DNA sequence: TGCGCCAGCAGCTTGGCGCGGACAGGGGGCAACGAGCAGTACTTC. This gives the protein CASSLARTGGNEQYF.

The chain joins TRBV6-6 to TRBJ1-5, with D tentatively TRBD1 (6 bases). Germline values: CDR1 MNHNY, CDR2 SVGAGI (reference sequence). This CDR3 has 16 amino acids. Trimming shortened V by 5 bases and J by 2 bases, and 16 bases separated the two germline ends. In DNA form, the CDR3 reads TGTGCCAGCAGTGCCGGGGACATACTGGGCAATCAGCCCCAGCATTTT. Its translation is CASSAGDILGNQPQHF.

The chain recombines TRBV5-4 with TRBJ1-3; a possible D gene is TRBD1 (5 bases). This CDR3 comprises 15 residues. V was pared by 0 bases and J by 3 bases, with 10 bases between. In germline, CDR1 is SGHNT, CDR2 YYREEE (reference sequence). The CDR3 reads CASSLAGGLGNTIYF. Written as DNA, the CDR3 is TGTGCCAGCAGCTTGGCCGGGGGTCTTGGAAACACCATATATTTT.

This chain joins TRBV5-4 and TRBJ1-5; TRBD1 might be the D (5 bases). V lost 1 base and J 2 bases, leaving 16 bases between the germline ends. The CDR3 totals 17 residues. The germline V gene has CDR1 SGHNT and CDR2 YYREEE (reference sequence). The CDR3 loop reads CASSLKVEGTGNQPQHF. CDR3 nucleotides: TGTGCCAGCAGCTTGAAAGTCGAGGGGACTGGCAATCAGCCCCAGCATTTT.

This sequence joins TRBV14 and TRBJ2-2, with D perhaps TRBD2 (7 bases). The germline CDR1 and CDR2 sequences are SGHDN and FVKESK. The V and J ends lost 3 bases and 3 bases respectively, with 11 bases between them. This CDR3 region has 15 residues. The CDR3 loop is CASSHARGHTGELFF. The CDR3 nucleotides are TGTGCCAGCAGCCATGCGCGGGGGCACACCGGGGAGCTGTTTTTT.

The gene calls are TRBV28 and TRBJ2-7; tentatively, D is TRBD2 (6 bases). Germline V CDR1 and CDR2: MDHEN, SYDVKM. V was trimmed by 10 bases and J by 11 bases, leaving 24 bases between them. The CDR3 has 13 amino acids. The CDR3 nucleotides read TGTGCCACCTTCAGGAGGGGCGACTTTCGAGAGTACTTC. The encoded protein is CATFRRGDFREYF.

The rearrangement joins TRBV9 to TRBJ1-1; 7 bases are shared with TRBD1. CDR3 length equals 15 residues. Germline trimming cut 4 bases from V and 0 bases from J; bases unmatched to any gene: 6. Germline loops: CDR1 SGDLS, CDR2 YYNGEE. CDR3 bases: TGTGCCAGCAGCACTGTCAGGGGGATGAACACTGAAGCTTTCTTT. It encodes CASSTVRGMNTEAFF.

Comments on this clone: Other DNA sequences within the sample encode an identical CDR3. The V and J genes are TRBV10-3 and TRBJ1-1, with no clear D. Per germline, CDR1 ENHRY and CDR2 SYGVKD. The CDR3 covers 13 residues. V lost 2 bases and J lost 1, with 5 bases in between. The CDR3, as DNA: TGTGCCATCAGTGAGCGAGGGAACACTGAAGCTTTCTTT. Its translation: CAISERGNTEAFF.